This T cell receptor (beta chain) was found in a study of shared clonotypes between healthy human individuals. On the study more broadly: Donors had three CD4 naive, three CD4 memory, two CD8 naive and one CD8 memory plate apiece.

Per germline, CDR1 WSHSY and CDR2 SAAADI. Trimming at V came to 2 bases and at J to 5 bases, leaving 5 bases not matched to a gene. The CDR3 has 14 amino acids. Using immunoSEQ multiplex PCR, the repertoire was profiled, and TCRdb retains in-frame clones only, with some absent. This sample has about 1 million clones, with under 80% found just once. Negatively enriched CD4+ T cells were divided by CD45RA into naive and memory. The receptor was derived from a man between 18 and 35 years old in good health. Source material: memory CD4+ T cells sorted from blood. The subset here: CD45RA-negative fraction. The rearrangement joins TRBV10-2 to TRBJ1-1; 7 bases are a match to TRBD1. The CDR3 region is CASSELQGRTEAFF. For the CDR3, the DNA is TGCGCCAGCAGTGAGCTACAGGGGAGAACTGAAGCTTTCTTT.